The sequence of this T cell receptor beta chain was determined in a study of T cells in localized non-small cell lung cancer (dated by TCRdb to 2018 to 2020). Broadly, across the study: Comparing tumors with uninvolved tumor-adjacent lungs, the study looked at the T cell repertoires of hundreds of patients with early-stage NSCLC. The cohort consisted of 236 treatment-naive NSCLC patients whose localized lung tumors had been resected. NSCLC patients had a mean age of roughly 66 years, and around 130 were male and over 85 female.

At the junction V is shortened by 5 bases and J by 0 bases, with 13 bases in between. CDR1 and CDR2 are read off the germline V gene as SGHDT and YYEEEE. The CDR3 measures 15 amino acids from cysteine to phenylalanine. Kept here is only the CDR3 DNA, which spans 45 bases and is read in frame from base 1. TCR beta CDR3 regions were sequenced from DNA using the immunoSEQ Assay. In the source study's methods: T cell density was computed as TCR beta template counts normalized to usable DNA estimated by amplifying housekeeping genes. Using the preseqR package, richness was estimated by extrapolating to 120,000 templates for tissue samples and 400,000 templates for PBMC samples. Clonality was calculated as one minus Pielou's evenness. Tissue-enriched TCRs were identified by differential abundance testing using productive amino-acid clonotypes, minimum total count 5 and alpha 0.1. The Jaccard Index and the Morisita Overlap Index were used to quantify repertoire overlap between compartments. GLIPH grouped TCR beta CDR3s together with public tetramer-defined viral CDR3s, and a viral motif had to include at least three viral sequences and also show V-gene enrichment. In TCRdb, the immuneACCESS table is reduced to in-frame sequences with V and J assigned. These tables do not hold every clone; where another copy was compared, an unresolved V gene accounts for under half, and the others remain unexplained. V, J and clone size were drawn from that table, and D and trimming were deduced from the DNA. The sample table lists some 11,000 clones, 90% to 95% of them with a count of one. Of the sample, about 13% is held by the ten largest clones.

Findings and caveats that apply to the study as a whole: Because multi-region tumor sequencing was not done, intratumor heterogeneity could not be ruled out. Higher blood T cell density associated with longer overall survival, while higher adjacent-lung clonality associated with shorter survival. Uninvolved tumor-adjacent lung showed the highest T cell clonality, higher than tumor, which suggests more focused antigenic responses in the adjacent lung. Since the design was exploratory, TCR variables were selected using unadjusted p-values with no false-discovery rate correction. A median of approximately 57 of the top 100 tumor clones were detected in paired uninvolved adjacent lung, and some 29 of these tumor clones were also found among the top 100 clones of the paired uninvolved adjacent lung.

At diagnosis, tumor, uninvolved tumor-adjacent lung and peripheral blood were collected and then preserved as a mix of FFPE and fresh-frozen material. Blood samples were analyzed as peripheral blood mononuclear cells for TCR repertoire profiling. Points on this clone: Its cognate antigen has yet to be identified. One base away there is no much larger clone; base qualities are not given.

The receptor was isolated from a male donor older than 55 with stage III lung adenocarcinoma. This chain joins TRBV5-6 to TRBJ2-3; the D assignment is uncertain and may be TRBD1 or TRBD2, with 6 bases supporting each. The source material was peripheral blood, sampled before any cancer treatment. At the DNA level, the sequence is TGTGCCAGCAGTAGGGGGGATACTAGCACAGATACGCAGTATTTT. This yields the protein CASSRGDTSTDTQYF.